This TCR beta chain was recovered during a study of graft-versus-host responses after intestinal transplantation. Produced via immunoSEQ multiplex PCR; TCRdb's table is partial and in-frame only. The table shows 13,000 to 15,000 clones, with 30% to 40% occurring only once. After removal of 3 bases from V and 3 bases from J, the junction contained 5 bases not matched to a gene. The CDR3 consists of 15 residues. Germline loops: CDR1 LGHNA, CDR2 YSLEER. This clone has only one observation. Responders labeled with CFSE (about 200,000) were plated with about 200,000 irradiated, violet-dye-labeled stimulators.

The clonotype comes from a human patient who received an intestinal transplant. The specimen was alloreactive CD8+ T cells from a mixed lymphocyte reaction culture, collected before intestinal transplant. Stated subset: CFSE-low proliferating T cells sorted from roughly 6-day pre-transplant mixed lymphocyte reaction (GvH or HvG direction). The V gene is TRBV4-3, the J gene TRBJ2-5, with 9 bases identical to TRBD1. The CDR3 nucleotides are TGCGCCAGCAGCCACCCGGGACAGGGTAAAGAGACCCAGTACTTC. Encoded protein: CASSHPGQGKETQYF.